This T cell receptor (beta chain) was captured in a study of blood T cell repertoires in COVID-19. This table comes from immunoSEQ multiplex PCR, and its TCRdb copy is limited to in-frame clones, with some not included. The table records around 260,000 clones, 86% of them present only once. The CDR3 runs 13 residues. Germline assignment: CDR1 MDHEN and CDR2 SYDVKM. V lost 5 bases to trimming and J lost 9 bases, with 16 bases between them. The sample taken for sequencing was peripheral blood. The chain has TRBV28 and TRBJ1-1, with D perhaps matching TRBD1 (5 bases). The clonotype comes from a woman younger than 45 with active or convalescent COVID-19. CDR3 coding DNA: TGTGCCAGCAGTCCATCGGGACTTAGAAAAGCTTTCTTT. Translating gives CASSPSGLRKAFF.